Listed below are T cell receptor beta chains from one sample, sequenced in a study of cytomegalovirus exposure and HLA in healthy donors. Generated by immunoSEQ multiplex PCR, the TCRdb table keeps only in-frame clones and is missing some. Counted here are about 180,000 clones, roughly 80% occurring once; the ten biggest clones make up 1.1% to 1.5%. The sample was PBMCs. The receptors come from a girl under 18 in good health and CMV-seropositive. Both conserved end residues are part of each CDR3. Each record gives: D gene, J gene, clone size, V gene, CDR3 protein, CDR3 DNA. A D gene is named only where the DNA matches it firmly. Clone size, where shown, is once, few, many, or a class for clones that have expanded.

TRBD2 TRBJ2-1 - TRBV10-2 CASTGERGYNEQFF TGCGCCAGCACCGGGGAGCGGGGCTACAATGAGCAGTTCTTC
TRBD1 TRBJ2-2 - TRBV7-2 CASSFLGTANTGELFF TGTGCCAGCAGCTTCCTCGGGACAGCGAACACCGGGGAGCTGTTTTTT
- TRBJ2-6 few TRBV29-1 CSVARSGANVLTF TGCAGCGTTGCGCGCTCTGGGGCCAACGTCCTGACTTTC
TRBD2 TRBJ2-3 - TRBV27 CASSPHRTSGDTQYF TGTGCCAGCAGTCCCCACAGGACTAGCGGAGATACGCAGTATTTT
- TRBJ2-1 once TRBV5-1 CASSLRGANEQFF TGCGCCAGCAGCTTGCGGGGGGCCAATGAGCAGTTCTTC
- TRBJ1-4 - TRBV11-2 CASSPQVGKLFF TGTGCCAGCAGCCCTCAGGTGGGAAAACTGTTTTTT
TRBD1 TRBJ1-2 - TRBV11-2 CASSLPQGPEFTF TGTGCCAGCAGCCTCCCACAGGGGCCCGAGTTCACCTTC
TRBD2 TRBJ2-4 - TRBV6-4 CASGSGSGPMNIQYF TGTGCCAGCGGAAGCGGGAGCGGGCCTATGAACATTCAGTACTTC
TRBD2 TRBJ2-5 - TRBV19 CASRERIAGKQETQYF TGTGCCAGTAGGGAAAGAATAGCGGGAAAACAAGAGACCCAGTACTTC
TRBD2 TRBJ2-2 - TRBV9 CASSVAGGSGELFF TGTGCCAGCAGCGTGGCGGGAGGGTCCGGGGAGCTGTTTTTT
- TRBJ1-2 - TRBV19 CASSIRGTYGYTF TGTGCCAGTAGTATTAGGGGAACCTATGGCTACACCTTC
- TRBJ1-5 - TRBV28 CAGGEPNQPQHF TGTGCCGGGGGGGAACCCAATCAGCCCCAGCATTTT
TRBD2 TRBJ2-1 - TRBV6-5 CASSTGTSLSNEQFF TGTGCCAGCAGCACCGGGACTAGTCTCTCCAATGAGCAGTTCTTC
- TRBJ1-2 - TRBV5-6 CASSLVWADYGYTF TGTGCCAGCAGCTTGGTTTGGGCAGACTATGGCTACACCTTC
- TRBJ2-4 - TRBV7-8 CASSVPPGAKNIQYF TGTGCCAGCAGCGTCCCTCCCGGGGCCAAAAACATTCAGTACTTC
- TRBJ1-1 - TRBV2 CASSEEVTDMNTEAFF TGTGCCAGCAGTGAAGAGGTGACAGACATGAACACTGAAGCTTTCTTT
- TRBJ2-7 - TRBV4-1 CASSQGLVGNYEQYF TGCGCCAGCAGCCAAGGGTTGGTCGGGAACTACGAGCAGTACTTC
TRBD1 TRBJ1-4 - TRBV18 CASSQQGNEKLFF TGTGCCAGCTCACAACAGGGGAACGAAAAACTGTTTTTT
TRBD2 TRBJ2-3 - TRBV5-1 CASSLTSGRMDTQYF TGCGCCAGCAGCTTGACTAGCGGGAGGATGGATACGCAGTATTTT
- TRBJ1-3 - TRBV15 CATSRATGSGNTIYF TGTGCCACCAGCAGAGCCACAGGGTCTGGAAACACCATATATTTT
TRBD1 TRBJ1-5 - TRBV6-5 CASSYRQGRNQPQHF TGTGCCAGCAGTTACAGACAGGGAAGGAATCAGCCCCAGCATTTT
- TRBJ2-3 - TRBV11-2 CASRRGMSTDTQYF TGTGCCAGCAGAAGGGGGATGAGCACAGATACGCAGTATTTT
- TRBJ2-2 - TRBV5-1 CASSLSPNTGELFF TGCGCCAGCAGCTTGAGCCCGAACACCGGGGAGCTGTTTTTT
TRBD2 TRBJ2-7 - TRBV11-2 CASSSRTSGRALEQYF TGTGCCAGCAGCTCCCGGACTAGCGGGAGGGCCTTAGAGCAGTACTTC
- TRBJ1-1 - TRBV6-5 CASSRGGKDTEAFF TGTGCCAGCAGCCGCGGGGGCAAGGACACTGAAGCTTTCTTT
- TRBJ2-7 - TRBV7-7 CASSLLFSYEQYF TGTGCCAGCAGCTTACTTTTCTCCTACGAGCAGTACTTC
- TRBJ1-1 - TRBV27 CASSLSWQGGLNTEAFF TGTGCCAGCAGTTTATCGTGGCAGGGCGGCTTGAACACTGAAGCTTTCTTT
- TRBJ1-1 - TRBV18 CASSSGLGAEAFF TGTGCCAGCTCGTCCGGACTCGGGGCTGAAGCTTTCTTT
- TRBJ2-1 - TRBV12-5 CASGLGRGNEQFF TGTGCTAGTGGTTTGGGGAGGGGCAATGAGCAGTTCTTC
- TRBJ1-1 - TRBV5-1 CASAVEGEAFF TGCGCCAGCGCCGTCGAGGGTGAAGCTTTCTTT
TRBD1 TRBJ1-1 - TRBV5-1 CASSLEGSGGISEAFF TGCGCCAGCAGCTTGGAAGGTTCAGGGGGCATCTCTGAAGCTTTCTTT
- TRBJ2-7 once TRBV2 CASRMDNTYEQYF TGTGCCAGCAGAATGGACAACACCTACGAGCAGTACTTC
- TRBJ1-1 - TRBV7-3 CASSQTLNTEAFF TGTGCCAGCAGCCAGACACTGAACACTGAAGCTTTCTTT
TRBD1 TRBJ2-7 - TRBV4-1 CASSQMGQSYEQYF TGCGCCAGCAGCCAAATGGGACAGTCCTACGAGCAGTACTTC
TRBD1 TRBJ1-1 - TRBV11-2 CASSSGQGAYTEAFF TGTGCCAGCAGCTCAGGACAGGGGGCTTACACTGAAGCTTTCTTT
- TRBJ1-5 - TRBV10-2 CASSPKDRLNQPQHF TGCGCCAGCAGTCCTAAGGACAGATTGAATCAGCCCCAGCATTTT
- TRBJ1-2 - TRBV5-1 CASSLGDYLTGGYTF TGCGCCAGCAGCTTGGGGGATTACCTCACGGGGGGCTACACCTTC
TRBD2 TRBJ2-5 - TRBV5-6 CASSGGGLAEETQYF TGTGCCAGCAGCGGAGGCGGACTAGCGGAAGAGACCCAGTACTTC
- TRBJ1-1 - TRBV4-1 CASSQGGTTGAFF TGCGCCAGCAGCCAAGGCGGGACCACGGGAGCTTTCTTT
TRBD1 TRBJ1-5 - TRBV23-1 CASGTGKQPQHF TGCGCCAGCGGGACAGGAAAACAGCCCCAGCATTTT
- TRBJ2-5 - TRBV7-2 CASSKPWETQYF TGTGCCAGCAGTAAGCCGTGGGAGACCCAGTACTTC
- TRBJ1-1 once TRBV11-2 CASSQQFEAFF TGTGCCAGCAGCCAACAGTTTGAAGCTTTCTTT
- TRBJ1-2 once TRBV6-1 CASSEGDSGARISSYGYTF TGTGCCAGCAGTGAAGGGGATTCAGGGGCGCGGATTTCCTCCTATGGCTACACCTTC
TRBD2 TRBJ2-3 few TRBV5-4 CASRVSGRTDTQYF TGTGCCAGCAGGGTTAGCGGGAGAACAGATACGCAGTATTTT
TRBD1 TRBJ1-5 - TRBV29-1 CSVQDRGYQPQHF TGCAGCGTTCAGGACAGGGGTTATCAGCCCCAGCATTTT
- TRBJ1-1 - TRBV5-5 CASSFEGWTEAFF TGTGCCAGCAGCTTCGAGGGATGGACTGAAGCTTTCTTT
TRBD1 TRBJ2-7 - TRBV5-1 CASSLAGTGGFYEQYF TGCGCCAGCAGCTTGGCCGGGACAGGGGGCTTTTACGAGCAGTACTTC
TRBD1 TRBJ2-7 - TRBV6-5 CASSTSYRGTDEQYF TGTGCCAGCAGTACTTCCTACAGGGGAACGGACGAGCAGTACTTC
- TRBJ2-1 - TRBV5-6 CASSLDSDSYNEQFF TGTGCCAGCAGCTTAGACTCCGACTCCTACAATGAGCAGTTCTTC
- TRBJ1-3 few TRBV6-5 CASSYGQISGNTIYF TGTGCCAGCAGTTACGGACAGATCTCTGGAAACACCATATATTTT
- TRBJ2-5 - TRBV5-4 CASSGNRETQYF TGTGCCAGCAGTGGGAACAGGGAGACCCAGTACTTC